This TCR beta chain is from a study of T-cell reconstitution after alpha-beta-depleted transplantation in children. This clonotype was seen repeatedly, ten times or more. Unique molecular identifiers were used in preparing the TCRbeta library. One entry per CDR3 protein, called by TCRdb with MiXCR from the PCR reads. The repertoire holds roughly 89,000 distinct CDR3 sequences, with 10% to 15% as singletons. This receptor was obtained from a human donor who donated a stem cell graft to a child with inherited bone marrow failure. The sample was PBMCs from the stem cell graft donor, taken from the stem cell graft.

The CDR3 loop is CASSPPGGGEAFF. CDR3 nucleotide sequence: TGTGCCAGCAGCCCACCGGGAGGGGGTGAAGCTTTCTTT. The chain recombines TRBV3-1 with TRBJ1-1; tentatively, D is TRBD1 (6 bases). CDR3 length: 13 residues. The V end was cut by 4 bases, the J end by 7 bases, with 13 bases between. Germline loops: CDR1 LGHDT, CDR2 YNNKEL (reference sequence).